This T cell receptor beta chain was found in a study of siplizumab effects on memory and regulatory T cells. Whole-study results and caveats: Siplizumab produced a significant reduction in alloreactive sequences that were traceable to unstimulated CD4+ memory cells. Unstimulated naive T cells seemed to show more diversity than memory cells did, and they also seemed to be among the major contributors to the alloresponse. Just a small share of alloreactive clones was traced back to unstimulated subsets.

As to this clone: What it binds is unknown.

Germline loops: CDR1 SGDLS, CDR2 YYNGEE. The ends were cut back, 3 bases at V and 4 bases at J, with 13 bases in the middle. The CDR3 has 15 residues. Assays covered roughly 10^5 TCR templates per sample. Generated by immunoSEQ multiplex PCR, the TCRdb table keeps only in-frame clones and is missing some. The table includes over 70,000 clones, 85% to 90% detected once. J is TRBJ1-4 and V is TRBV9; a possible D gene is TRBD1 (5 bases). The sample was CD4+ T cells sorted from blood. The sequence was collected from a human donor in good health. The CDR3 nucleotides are TGTGCCAGCAGCGAAGGAAGGGGACTTAATGAAAAACTGTTTTTT. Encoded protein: CASSEGRGLNEKLFF.